This T cell receptor (beta chain) was retrieved from a study of T cells expressing NK-cell markers. Points from the study as a whole: It was still unclear whether expanded NKG2C+ T cell clones were HCMV specific.

Remarks on this clonotype: Its target is unknown.

Making the TCR beta cDNA relied on 5'RACE template switching with UMIs. Following a re-call of the 5' RACE reads, TCRdb has one entry per CDR3 protein and lacks DNA. This sample contains about 550,000 distinct CDR3 sequences. Sequencing was done on a sample of blood T cells: a sorted CD56 or NKG2C T cell subset, CD4+ or CD8+ T cells, or bulk PBMC T cells (not recorded which). This sequence was found in a man younger than 30 in good health.

This CDR3 reads CASSPGTETSEQYF. The chain combines TRBV18 with TRBJ2-7; TCRdb designates TRBD1, a call that cannot be tested without DNA. There are 14 residues in the CDR3. Germline assignment: CDR1 KGHSH and CDR2 LQKENI.